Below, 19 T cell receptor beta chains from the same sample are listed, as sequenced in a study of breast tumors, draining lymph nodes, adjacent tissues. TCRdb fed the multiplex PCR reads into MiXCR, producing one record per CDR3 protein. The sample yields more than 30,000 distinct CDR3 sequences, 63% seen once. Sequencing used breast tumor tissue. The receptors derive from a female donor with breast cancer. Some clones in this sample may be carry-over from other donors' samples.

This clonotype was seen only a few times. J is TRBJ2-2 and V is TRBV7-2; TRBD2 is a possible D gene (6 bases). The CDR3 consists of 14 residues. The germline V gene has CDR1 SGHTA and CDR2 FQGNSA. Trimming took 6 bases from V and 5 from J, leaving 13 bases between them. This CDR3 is CASSQVLATGELFF. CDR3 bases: TGTGCCAGCAGTCAAGTTCTAGCGACCGGGGAGCTGTTTTTT.

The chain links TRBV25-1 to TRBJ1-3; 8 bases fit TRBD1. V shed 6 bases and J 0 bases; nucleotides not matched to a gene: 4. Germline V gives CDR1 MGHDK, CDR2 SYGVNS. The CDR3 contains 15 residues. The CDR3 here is CASRDDRGSGNTIYF. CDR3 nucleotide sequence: TGTGCCAGCAGAGATGACAGGGGCTCTGGAAACACCATATATTTT.

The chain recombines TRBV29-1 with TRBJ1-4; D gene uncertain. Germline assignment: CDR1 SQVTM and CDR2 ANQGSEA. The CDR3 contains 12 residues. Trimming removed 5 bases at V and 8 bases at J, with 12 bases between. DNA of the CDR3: TGCAGCGTTAGGTCTGAAGGGGAAAAACTGTTTTTT. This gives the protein CSVRSEGEKLFF.

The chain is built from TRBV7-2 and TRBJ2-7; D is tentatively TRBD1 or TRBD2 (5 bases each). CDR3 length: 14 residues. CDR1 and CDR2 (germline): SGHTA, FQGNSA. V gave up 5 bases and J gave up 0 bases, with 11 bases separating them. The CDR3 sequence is CASSLGRFSYEQYF. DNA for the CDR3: TGTGCCAGCAGCCTGGGACGGTTCTCCTACGAGCAGTACTTC.

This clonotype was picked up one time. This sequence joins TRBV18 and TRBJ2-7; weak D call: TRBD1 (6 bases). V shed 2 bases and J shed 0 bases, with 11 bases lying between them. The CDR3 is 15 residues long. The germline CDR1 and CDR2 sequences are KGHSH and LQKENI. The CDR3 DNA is TGTGCCAGCTCACCAACAGGGATGAGCTCCTACGAGCAGTACTTC. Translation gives CASSPTGMSSYEQYF.

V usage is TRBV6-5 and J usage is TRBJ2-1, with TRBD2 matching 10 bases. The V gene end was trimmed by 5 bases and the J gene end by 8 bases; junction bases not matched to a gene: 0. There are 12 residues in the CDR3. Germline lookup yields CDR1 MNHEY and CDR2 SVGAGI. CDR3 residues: CASSLAGDEQFF. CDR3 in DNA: TGTGCCAGCAGTCTAGCGGGGGATGAGCAGTTCTTC.

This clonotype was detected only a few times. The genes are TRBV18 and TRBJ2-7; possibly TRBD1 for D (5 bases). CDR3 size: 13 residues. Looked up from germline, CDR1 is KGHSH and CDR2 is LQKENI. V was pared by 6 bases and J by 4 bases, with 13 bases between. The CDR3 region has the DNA TGTGCCAGCTCCCCTCCACAGGCGTACGAGCAGTACTTC. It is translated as CASSPPQAYEQYF. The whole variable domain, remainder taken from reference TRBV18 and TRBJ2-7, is NAGVMQNPRHLVRRRGQEARLRCSPMKGHSHVYWYRQLPEEGLKFMVYLQKENIIDESGMPKERFSAEFPKEGPSILRIQQVVRGDSAAYFCASSPPQAYEQYFGPGTRLTVT.

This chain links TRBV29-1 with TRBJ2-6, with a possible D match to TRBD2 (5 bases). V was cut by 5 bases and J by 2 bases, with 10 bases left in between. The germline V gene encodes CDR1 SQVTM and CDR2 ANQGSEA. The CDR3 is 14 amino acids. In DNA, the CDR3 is TGCAGCGTTCGTGAGGGAACTGGGGCCAACGTCCTGACTTTC. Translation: CSVREGTGANVLTF. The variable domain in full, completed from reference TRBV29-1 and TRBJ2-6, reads SAVISQKPSRDICQRGTSLTIQCQVDSQVTMMFWYRQQPGQSLTLIATANQGSEATYESGFVIDKFPISRPNLTFSTLTVSNMSPEDSSIYLCSVREGTGANVLTFGAGSRLTVL.

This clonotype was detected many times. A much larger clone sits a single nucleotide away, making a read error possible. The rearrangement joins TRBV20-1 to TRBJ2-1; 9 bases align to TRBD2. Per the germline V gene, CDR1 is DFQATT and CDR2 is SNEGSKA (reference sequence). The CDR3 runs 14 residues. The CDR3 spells CSASGGSSYTEQFF. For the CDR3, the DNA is TGCAGTGCGAGCGGGGGGTCGTCCTACACTGAGCAGTTCTTC.

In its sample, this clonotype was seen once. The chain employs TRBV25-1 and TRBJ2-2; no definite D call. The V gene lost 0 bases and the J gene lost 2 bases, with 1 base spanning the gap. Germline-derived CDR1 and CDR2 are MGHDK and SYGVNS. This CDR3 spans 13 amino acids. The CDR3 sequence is CASSEYNTGELFF. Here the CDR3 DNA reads TGTGCCAGCAGTGAATACAACACCGGGGAGCTGTTTTTT. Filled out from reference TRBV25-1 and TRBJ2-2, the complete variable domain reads EADIYQTPRYLVIGTGKKITLECSQTMGHDKMYWYQQDPGMELHLIHYSYGVNSTEKGDLSSESTVSRIRTEHFPLTLESARPSHTSQYLCASSEYNTGELFFGEGSRLTVL.

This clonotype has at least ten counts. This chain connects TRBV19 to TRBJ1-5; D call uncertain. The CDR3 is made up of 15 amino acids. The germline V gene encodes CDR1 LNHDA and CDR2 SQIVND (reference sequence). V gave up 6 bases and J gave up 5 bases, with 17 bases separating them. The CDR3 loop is CASRGRQGKDQPQHF. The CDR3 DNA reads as TGTGCCAGTAGGGGCCGACAAGGAAAGGATCAGCCCCAGCATTTT. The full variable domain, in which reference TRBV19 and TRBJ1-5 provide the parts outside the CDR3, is DGGITQSPKYLFRKEGQNVTLSCEQNLNHDAMYWYRQDPGQGLRLIYYSQIVNDFQKGDIAEGYSVSREKKESFPLTVTSAQKNPTAFYLCASRGRQGKDQPQHFGDGTRLSIL.

The CDR3 protein is CSARGQTLTDTQYF. For the CDR3, the DNA is TGCAGTGCTAGAGGACAAACGTTGACAGATACGCAGTATTTT. The J gene is TRBJ2-3, the V gene TRBV20-1, with no clear D. With 1 base removed from V and 3 bases from J, the gap between germline ends came to 11 bases. The CDR3 covers 14 residues. Per the germline V gene, CDR1 is DFQATT and CDR2 is SNEGSKA (reference sequence).

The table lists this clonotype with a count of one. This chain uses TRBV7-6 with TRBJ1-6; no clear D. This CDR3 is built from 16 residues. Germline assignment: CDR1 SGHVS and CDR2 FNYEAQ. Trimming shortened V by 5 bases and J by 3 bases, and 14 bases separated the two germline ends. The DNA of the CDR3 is TGTGCCAGCAGCCTACGAGGTGGAGTCTATAATTCACCCCTCCACTTT. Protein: CASSLRGGVYNSPLHF.

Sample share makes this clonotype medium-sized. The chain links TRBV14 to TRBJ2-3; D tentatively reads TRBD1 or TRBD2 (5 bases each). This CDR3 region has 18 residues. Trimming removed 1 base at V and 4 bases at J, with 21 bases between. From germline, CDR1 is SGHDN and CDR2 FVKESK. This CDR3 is CASSQVMWDLPPADTQYF. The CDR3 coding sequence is TGTGCCAGCAGCCAAGTAATGTGGGACCTGCCCCCCGCAGATACGCAGTATTTT. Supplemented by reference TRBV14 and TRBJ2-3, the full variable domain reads EAGVTQFPSHSVIEKGQTVTLRCDPISGHDNLYWYRRVMGKEIKFLLHFVKESKQDESGMPNNRFLAERTGGTYSTLKVQPAELEDSGVYFCASSQVMWDLPPADTQYFGPGTRLTVL.

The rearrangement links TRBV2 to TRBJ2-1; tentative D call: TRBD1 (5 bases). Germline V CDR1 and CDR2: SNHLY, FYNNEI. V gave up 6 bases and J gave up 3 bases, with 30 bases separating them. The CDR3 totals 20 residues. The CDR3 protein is CASSLNAGAGYNYGYNEQFF. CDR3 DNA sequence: TGTGCCAGCAGCTTAAACGCTGGGGCAGGATATAACTATGGCTACAATGAGCAGTTCTTC. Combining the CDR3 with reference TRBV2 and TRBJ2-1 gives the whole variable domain EPEVTQTPSHQVTQMGQEVILRCVPISNHLYFYWYRQILGQKVEFLVSFYNNEISEKSEIFDDQFSVERPDGSNFTLKIRSTKLEDSAMYFCASSLNAGAGYNYGYNEQFFGPGTRLTVL.

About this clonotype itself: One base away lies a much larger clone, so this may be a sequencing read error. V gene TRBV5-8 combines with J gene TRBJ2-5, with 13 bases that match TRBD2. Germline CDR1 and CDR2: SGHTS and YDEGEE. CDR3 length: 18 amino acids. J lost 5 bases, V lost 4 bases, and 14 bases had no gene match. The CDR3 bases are TGTGCCAGCAGCCTGCCCTACGCACTAGCGGGGGGGTCGGAGACCCAGTACTTC. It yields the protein CASSLPYALAGGSETQYF.

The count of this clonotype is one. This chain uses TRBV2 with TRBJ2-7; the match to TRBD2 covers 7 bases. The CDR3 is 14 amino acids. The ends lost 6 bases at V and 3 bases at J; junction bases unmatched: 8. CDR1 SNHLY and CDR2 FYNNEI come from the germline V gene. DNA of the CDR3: TGTGCCAGCAGACCTGGACTAGATTTCTACGAGCAGTACTTC. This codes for CASRPGLDFYEQYF.

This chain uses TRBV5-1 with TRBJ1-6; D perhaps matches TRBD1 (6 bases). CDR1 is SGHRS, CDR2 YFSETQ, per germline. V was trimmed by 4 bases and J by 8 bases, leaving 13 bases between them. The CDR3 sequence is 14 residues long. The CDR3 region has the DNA TGCGCCAGCAGCAAGACAGGTGACGATTCACCCCTCCACTTT. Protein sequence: CASSKTGDDSPLHF.

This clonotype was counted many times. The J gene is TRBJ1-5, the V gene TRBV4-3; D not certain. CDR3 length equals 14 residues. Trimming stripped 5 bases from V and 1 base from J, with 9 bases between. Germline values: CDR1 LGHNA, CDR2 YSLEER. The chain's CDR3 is CASSEVRSNQPQHF. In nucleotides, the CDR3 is TGCGCCAGCAGCGAGGTACGGAGCAATCAGCCCCAGCATTTT.